Each of the 6 T cell receptor beta chains below was sequenced from the same sample in a study of human T cells and chemical hapten exposure. TCRdb independently ran MiXCR on the RACE reads; one entry per CDR3 protein. The table includes some 400,000 distinct CDR3 sequences, 4.8% detected once. The time point: patch test 1, 2 weeks after DPC sensitization. The sample's treatment: therapeutic diphenylcyclopropenone sensitization with weekly scalp DPC. The source material was whole blood, sampled in connection with sensitization to the hapten diphenylcyclopropenone (DPC). Source of these receptors: a woman aged 45-59 years with alopecia areata. Some clones in this sample may be carry-over from other donors' samples.

The chain links TRBV27 to TRBJ2-2, with D unclear. The germline gives CDR1 MNHEY, CDR2 SMNVEV (reference sequence). V was shortened by 6 bases and J by 4 bases, with 12 bases between the two germline ends. The CDR3 extends over 14 amino acids. The CDR3, as DNA: TGTGCCAGCAGACCCTCCGGAAGCACCGGGGAGCTGTTTTTT. Its protein is CASRPSGSTGELFF.

CDR3 DNA sequence: TGTGCCAGCAGTTTCGCACAGGGGACCCTATCCTACGAGCAGTACTTC. This sequence encodes CASSFAQGTLSYEQYF. The chain couples TRBV28 to TRBJ2-7, with 7 bases matching TRBD1. V shed 3 bases, J shed 1 base, and the junction held 9 bases outside the gene matches. This CDR3 is built from 16 residues. CDR1 is MDHEN, CDR2 SYDVKM, per germline.

In this sample, this clonotype turned up many times. This chain connects TRBV20-1 to TRBJ1-4; D might be TRBD1 (6 bases). The CDR3 covers 16 residues. The V and J ends lost 1 base and 3 bases respectively, with 15 bases between them. Germline V lookup: CDR1 DFQATT, CDR2 SNEGSKA (reference sequence). CDR3 nucleotide sequence: TGCAGTGCTAGAGGGCCGCACGGACAGTCTAATGAAAAACTGTTTTTT. Translating gives CSARGPHGQSNEKLFF.

This clonotype was counted a few times. V usage is TRBV7-8 and J usage is TRBJ1-5; D gene uncertain. Trimming cost V 3 bases and J 0 bases, with 9 bases left between them. This CDR3 has 15 residues. The germline gives CDR1 SGHVS, CDR2 FQNEAQ. The DNA of the CDR3 is TGTGCCAGCAGCTTTGCCCTCTATAGCAATCAGCCCCAGCATTTT. Amino acid sequence: CASSFALYSNQPQHF.

This clonotype appeared a single time. The chain combines TRBV3-1 with TRBJ2-3; D is possibly TRBD1 (6 bases). The J call may be faulty, since TRBJ1-5 better matches the DNA end. The V gene's germline CDR1 is LGHDT and CDR2 YNNKEL (reference sequence). The CDR3 is made up of 15 amino acids. The CDR3 is CASSHPGGLNDTQHF. CDR3 in DNA: TGTGCCAGCAGCCACCCTGGGGGGCTCAACGATACGCAGCATTTT.

This clonotype has a handful of counts. CDR3 protein: CASSQPGQGPRIHF. CDR3 DNA sequence: TGTGCCAGCAGTCAACCGGGACAGGGACCCCGAATCCACTTT. V usage is TRBV25-1 and J usage is TRBJ1-6; TRBD1 aligns across 9 bases. This CDR3 has 14 amino acids. Germline CDR1 and CDR2: MGHDK and SYGVNS. V shed 5 bases, J shed 17 bases, and the junction held 13 bases outside the gene matches.